A selection of T cell receptor beta chains follows, all from one sample in a study of beta chain features in type 1 diabetes. Here immunoSEQ multiplex PCR was the method, and the copy in TCRdb shows in-frame clones only, minus some. The sample has around 330,000 clones, approximately 10% seen once; the top ten hold 0.015%. Sequenced material: naive CD4+ T cells from blood. Receptors originate from a woman in her twenties or thirties in good health. Both conserved end residues are part of each CDR3. The D gene is left open where the match is weak. Size is omitted from some rows. Given values are once, few, many or a class for expanded clones.

cdr3_nt cdr3_aa clone_size j_call d_call v_call
TGTGCCTGGAGCGCAGGACTAGCGGTTCAAGAGACCCAGTACTTC CAWSAGLAVQETQYF . TRBJ2-5 TRBD2 TRBV30
TGTGCCAGCAGCTTAGGACCGATAGCGGGACGGAACACCGGGGAGCTGTTTTTT CASSLGPIAGRNTGELFF . TRBJ2-2 TRBD2 TRBV7-2
TGTGCCAGCTCAACCGACAGGCTCAACACTGAAGCTTTCTTT CASSTDRLNTEAFF . TRBJ1-1 . TRBV18
TGTGCCAGCAGCCCAGTTTTATACGAGCAGTACTTC CASSPVLYEQYF few TRBJ2-7 . TRBV7-2
TGTGCCAGCTTCGCAGGGGATACGCAGTATTTT CASFAGDTQYF . TRBJ2-3 . TRBV19
TGTGCCAGCGAGCGGGATCGCCCCTACAATGAGCAGTTCTTC CASERDRPYNEQFF once TRBJ2-1 TRBD2 TRBV6-1
TGTGCCAGCAGTTCGGGAGGACTAGCGGGAGCTGGTGAGACCCAGTACTTC CASSSGGLAGAGETQYF . TRBJ2-5 TRBD2 TRBV28
TGTGCCAGCAGCCCGGGACTAGCGGGAGAGGGGACCGGGGAGCTGTTTTTT CASSPGLAGEGTGELFF . TRBJ2-2 TRBD2 TRBV4-2
TGTGCCAGCAGTGAGGGACAGGGGTACAATGAGCAGTTCTTC CASSEGQGYNEQFF . TRBJ2-1 TRBD1 TRBV6-4
TGTGCCAGCGGAGGGGGCTCAACTAATGAAAAACTGTTTTTT CASGGGSTNEKLFF . TRBJ1-4 TRBD1 TRBV9
TGTGCCAGCAGCCGACAGGGTCGGGCCAATGAGCAGTTCTTC CASSRQGRANEQFF . TRBJ2-1 TRBD1 TRBV7-3
TGTGCCAGCAGCTTTGGGCCTGAAGAGACCCAGTACTTC CASSFGPEETQYF few TRBJ2-5 . TRBV11-3
TGTGCCAGCAGTTTAGGTAGCGGAACGAACACCGGGGAGCTGTTTTTT CASSLGSGTNTGELFF . TRBJ2-2 . TRBV28
TGTGCCAGCACTAAGGACACCTCCTACGAGCAGTACTTC CASTKDTSYEQYF few TRBJ2-7 . TRBV6-5
TGTGCCAGCTCACCGGGACTAGCCAACTACGAGCAGTACTTC CASSPGLANYEQYF few TRBJ2-7 TRBD2 TRBV18
TGTGCCAGCAGCTTAGAACTAGCGGGAGTCCCCGAGCAGTACTTC CASSLELAGVPEQYF . TRBJ2-7 TRBD2 TRBV7-2
TGTGCCAGCAGTCCCCCCGTCGCGGAGTCAGTGAGAGAGACCCAGTACTTC CASSPPVAESVRETQYF few TRBJ2-5 . TRBV25-1
TGCAGCGTGAGCGGGAGAAATGTAGATACGCAGTATTTT CSVSGRNVDTQYF few TRBJ2-3 TRBD2 TRBV29-1
TGTGCCAGCAGCCAAGTCCGGACTAGCGGGGGCCAGCAGTTCTTC CASSQVRTSGGQQFF . TRBJ2-1 TRBD2 TRBV14
TGTGCCAGCAGTTTTTCAGGGGTTGAGGAGACCCAGTACTTC CASSFSGVEETQYF . TRBJ2-5 . TRBV27
TGTGCCAGCAGCTCCGCAGGCATCCCCTACAATGAGCAGTTCTTC CASSSAGIPYNEQFF few TRBJ2-1 . TRBV28
TGTGCCAGCAGCCGGACTAGCGGAGGGCCCGATACGCAGTATTTT CASSRTSGGPDTQYF . TRBJ2-3 TRBD2 TRBV7-3
TGTGCCAGCACCCTACGGACGGGGTTGGGAGAGCAGTACTTC CASTLRTGLGEQYF few TRBJ2-7 . TRBV28
TGCGCCAGCAGCCCCTTACAGACAGGAAAAGTATACGAGCAGTACTTC CASSPLQTGKVYEQYF . TRBJ2-7 . TRBV5-1
TGTGCCAGCAGTGACGAGGCAGCTAACTATGGCTACACCTTC CASSDEAANYGYTF few TRBJ1-2 . TRBV2
TGCGCCAGCATCGACGGCTCAGGGTTAGAGACCCAGTACTTC CASIDGSGLETQYF few TRBJ2-5 . TRBV5-1
TGTGCCAGCAGCTACATCTTACCGGGACTAGCGGGCGCCACCTACGAGCAGTACTTC CASSYILPGLAGATYEQYF . TRBJ2-7 TRBD2 TRBV7-2
TGTGCCAGCAGTTACTCAGCGGGGGCTGAAGCTTTCTTT CASSYSAGAEAFF few TRBJ1-1 . TRBV6-5
TGTGCCAGCAGCTTAGGGTCGGGTAGCGGGGGAAACAATGAGCAGTTCTTC CASSLGSGSGGNNEQFF few TRBJ2-1 TRBD2 TRBV7-9
TGTGCCAGCATGGCAGGGGACAGGCCCTACAATGAGCAGTTCTTC CASMAGDRPYNEQFF few TRBJ2-1 TRBD1 TRBV6-5
TGTGCCAGCTCACCAACGGACAGCAGTAACTATGGCTACACCTTC CASSPTDSSNYGYTF . TRBJ1-2 . TRBV18
TGTGCCAGCAGCCCCCGACCTCGACAGGGCTATGGCTACACCTTC CASSPRPRQGYGYTF . TRBJ1-2 TRBD1 TRBV11-2
TGTGCCAGCTCCCCCAGACTAGCGGGAGATCGAAATGAGCAGTTCTTC CASSPRLAGDRNEQFF . TRBJ2-1 TRBD2 TRBV18
TGTGCCAGCAGCCCTCGCAGGGGAGGGGAGACCCAGTACTTC CASSPRRGGETQYF . TRBJ2-5 . TRBV9
TGCAGCGTTGGGGCAGGGGGTTTGAATGAGCAGTTCTTC CSVGAGGLNEQFF . TRBJ2-1 TRBD1 TRBV29-1
TGTGCCAGCAGTTTCCACGGGACTAGCGGGACCTACGAGCAGTACTTC CASSFHGTSGTYEQYF . TRBJ2-7 TRBD2 TRBV28
TGTGCCAGCAGCTCAACGGGACAGTCTTACGAGCAGTACTTC CASSSTGQSYEQYF few TRBJ2-7 TRBD1 TRBV7-8
TGTGCCAGCAGCAGCCGAGTTACAGATACGCAGTATTTT CASSSRVTDTQYF few TRBJ2-3 . TRBV7-3
TGTGCCACCAGCAGAGGACAGGGGGTCAGCACTGAAGCTTTCTTT CATSRGQGVSTEAFF . TRBJ1-1 TRBD1 TRBV15
TGCGCCAGCAGCGCGTTATCCGGGACAGGGGACACTGAAGCTTTCTTT CASSALSGTGDTEAFF . TRBJ1-1 TRBD1 TRBV5-1
TGTGCCTGGAGTGAACAGCACAATGAGCAGTTCTTC CAWSEQHNEQFF few TRBJ2-1 . TRBV30